The next 24 T cell receptor beta chains were all read from a single sample in a study of blood T cell repertoires in COVID-19. Data came from immunoSEQ multiplex PCR; TCRdb stores just in-frame clones and leaves some out. This sample has around 350,000 clones, with around nine tenths found just once. Material for sequencing was peripheral blood. The source of these receptors is a human donor in a cohort sampled during active COVID-19.

The chain uses TRBV10-3 and TRBJ2-5, with 7 bases identical to TRBD2. The CDR3 totals 15 residues. The germline V gene encodes CDR1 ENHRY and CDR2 SYGVKD. V gave up 3 bases and J gave up 4 bases; unmatched junction bases: 8. CDR3 coding DNA: TGTGCCATCAGTGACCCTCGGGGACTATCAGAGACCCAGTACTTC. Translation: CAISDPRGLSETQYF.

This sequence joins TRBV25-1 and TRBJ2-3, with 10 bases that match TRBD2. This CDR3 region has 16 residues. CDR1 is MGHDK and CDR2 is SYGVNS in the germline V gene. J gave up 0 bases and V 7 bases, and 7 bases lay outside the gene matches. CDR3: CASTGLARTSTDTQYF. DNA for the CDR3: TGTGCCAGCACGGGACTAGCGCGAACTAGCACAGATACGCAGTATTTT.

This chain links TRBV27 with TRBJ2-3; 10 bases map to TRBD2. V dropped 3 bases and J dropped 1; count of bases not matched to a gene: 1. Germline V lookup: CDR1 MNHEY, CDR2 SMNVEV (reference sequence). This CDR3 spans 15 amino acids. CDR3 in amino acids: CASSFLAGGTDTQYF. The CDR3 DNA is TGTGCCAGCAGTTTTCTAGCGGGAGGCACAGATACGCAGTATTTT.

The chain links TRBV15 to TRBJ2-7; D might be TRBD1 (6 bases). CDR3 length equals 13 residues. V was cut by 5 bases and J by 3 bases, with 11 bases left in between. Germline CDR1 and CDR2: LNHNV and YYDKDF (reference sequence). CDR3 nucleotides: TGTGCCACCAGCCTCCTGGACAGCTACGAGCAGTACTTC. Translated: CATSLLDSYEQYF.

V usage is TRBV3-1 (or the pseudogene TRBV3-2) and J usage is TRBJ1-1; tentative D call: TRBD1 (5 bases). This CDR3 is 13 amino acids long. CDR1 and CDR2 from the germline V gene are LGHDT and YNNKEL (reference sequence). V gave up 6 bases and J gave up 1 base, with 9 bases separating them. The CDR3 loop reads CASREDRNTEAFF. Written as DNA, the CDR3 is TGTGCCAGCAGAGAAGACAGGAACACTGAAGCTTTCTTT.

This chain uses TRBV19 with TRBJ2-3; D uncertain. Germline CDR1 LNHDA, CDR2 SQIVND (reference sequence). CDR3 length: 13 residues. Trimming took off 10 bases at V and 2 bases at J, with 13 bases between the two ends. The CDR3 is CATSLGNTDTQYF. CDR3 bases: TGTGCCACCTCCCTAGGAAACACAGATACGCAGTATTTT. Supplemented by reference TRBV19 and TRBJ2-3, the full variable domain reads DGGITQSPKYLFRKEGQNVTLSCEQNLNHDAMYWYRQDPGQGLRLIYYSQIVNDFQKGDIAEGYSVSREKKESFPLTVTSAQKNPTAFYLCATSLGNTDTQYFGPGTRLTVL.

The chain has TRBV7-2 and TRBJ2-1; D call uncertain. V shed 2 bases and J shed 3 bases, with 23 bases lying between them. Germline CDR1 reads SGHTA; CDR2 reads FQGNSA. This CDR3 comprises 19 residues. CDR3 sequence reads: CASSLSSLSAVGIYNEQFF. The CDR3 coding sequence is TGTGCCAGCAGCTTATCATCCCTGTCGGCGGTAGGCATCTACAATGAGCAGTTCTTC.

As for this clone: This sample includes further DNA sequences coding for the same CDR3. This chain connects TRBV5-1 to TRBJ1-2; D call uncertain. CDR3 length: 14 residues. V lost 1 base to trimming and J lost 8 bases, with 15 bases between them. Germline V gene sequence: CDR1 SGHRS, CDR2 YFSETQ. CDR3 loop: CASSLSGLSGGYTF. The CDR3 DNA reads as TGCGCCAGCAGCTTGTCCGGGTTGTCGGGGGGCTACACCTTC.

This chain joins TRBV28 and TRBJ1-5; D possibly corresponds to TRBD1 (6 bases). This CDR3 has 15 residues. The germline V gene has CDR1 MDHEN and CDR2 SYDVKM. Deletions cut 2 bases from V and 3 bases from J, with 11 bases between. The CDR3 bases are TGTGCCAGCAGTTTACCCGGACAGCTCAATCAGCCCCAGCATTTT. Its translation: CASSLPGQLNQPQHF.

This chain joins TRBV21-1 and TRBJ2-5; the tabulated D call, TRBD1, remains unverified against the DNA. TRBV21-1 is a documented pseudogene. The CDR3 runs to 20 residues. Here the CDR3 reads CASSRRFQAPPDSSRETQYF. CDR3 sequence (DNA): TGTGCCAGCAGCCGGCGATTCCAAGCCCCACCCGACAGTAGTCGAGAGACCCAGTACTTC.

The rearrangement links TRBV7-9 to TRBJ2-2; 10 nucleotides agree with TRBD1. This CDR3 contains 17 residues. CDR1 is SEHNR and CDR2 is FQNEAQ in the germline V gene (reference sequence). V shed 3 bases, J shed 3 bases, and the junction held 7 bases outside the gene matches. CDR3 loop: CASSFPGTGADTGELFF. As DNA, the CDR3 is TGTGCCAGCAGCTTCCCAGGGACAGGGGCCGACACCGGGGAGCTGTTTTTT.

The chain has TRBV19 and TRBJ1-4; 7 bases are shared with TRBD1. V lost 9 bases to trimming and J lost 5 bases; unmatched junction nucleotides: 3. CDR1 is LNHDA and CDR2 is SQIVND in the germline V gene (reference sequence). CDR3 length: 12 amino acids. The CDR3 sequence: CASHRGNEKLFF. In nucleotides, the CDR3 is TGTGCCAGCCACAGGGGAAATGAAAAACTGTTTTTT.

The chain employs TRBV20-1 and TRBJ2-7, with D uncertain. The germline V and J ends were trimmed by 3 bases and 3 bases, with 12 bases remaining between them. The CDR3 totals 13 residues. Germline V gives CDR1 DFQATT, CDR2 SNEGSKA (reference sequence). The CDR3 nucleotides are TGCAGTGCTAGTGGTACTCGACACTACGAGCAGTACTTC. It encodes CSASGTRHYEQYF.

The gene calls are TRBV27 and TRBJ1-1, with D possibly being TRBD1 (6 bases). The germline V gene encodes CDR1 MNHEY and CDR2 SMNVEV (reference sequence). The CDR3 extends over 15 amino acids. With 2 bases removed from V and 4 bases from J, the gap between germline ends came to 14 bases. Here the CDR3 reads CASSLTPMGATEAFF. CDR3 DNA sequence: TGTGCCAGCAGTTTAACCCCGATGGGGGCCACTGAAGCTTTCTTT.

The chain uses TRBV11-2 and TRBJ2-1; D is possibly TRBD2 (5 bases). CDR1 is SGHAT, CDR2 FQNNGV, per germline. V was cut by 5 bases and J by 9 bases, with 14 bases left in between. The CDR3 is 13 amino acids. DNA of the CDR3: TGTGCCAGCAGCCCCGGGGTCCCGGTTGAGCAGTTCTTC. Amino acid sequence: CASSPGVPVEQFF.

The gene calls are TRBV2 and TRBJ1-6; D gene uncertain. The V end was cut by 6 bases, the J end by 5 bases, with 11 bases between. Per the germline V gene, CDR1 is SNHLY and CDR2 is FYNNEI. The CDR3 contains 14 residues. CDR3 in amino acids: CASRGLTNNSPLHF. The CDR3 bases are TGTGCCAGCAGAGGCCTGACAAATAATTCACCCCTCCACTTT.

CDR3 protein: CASSSGTSGYNEQFF. CDR3 nucleotide sequence: TGTGCCAGCAGCTCCGGGACTAGCGGATACAATGAGCAGTTCTTC. The rearrangement links TRBV7-3 to TRBJ2-1; TRBD2 matches at 11 bases. Germline assignment: CDR1 SGHTA and CDR2 FQGTGA. V trimming: 4 bases; J trimming: 4 bases; junction bases outside the gene matches: 3. This CDR3 region has 15 residues.

The CDR3 protein is CASSRRGTRTGELFF. For the CDR3, the DNA is TGTGCCAGCAGCCGGAGGGGGACTAGGACCGGGGAGCTGTTTTTT. The V and J genes are TRBV7-2 and TRBJ2-2; TRBD2 agrees at 8 bases. Germline values: CDR1 SGHTA, CDR2 FQGNSA. This CDR3 is 15 amino acids long. V was clipped by 5 bases and J by 5 bases; unmatched bases: 7.

This rearrangement joins TRBV21-1 to TRBJ1-5; the table names TRBD1, a call not compared with the DNA. TRBV21-1 is a pseudogene segment. The CDR3 is 17 amino acids. Here the CDR3 DNA reads TGTGCCAGCAGACTAGGCACAGGGGCCGACAGCAATCAGCCCCAGCATTTT. It specifies CASRLGTGADSNQPQHF.

This clone appeared a few times. The chain has TRBV19 and TRBJ2-2; 12 positions match TRBD2. V shed 9 bases and J 5 bases; nucleotides not matched to a gene: 13. CDR1 is LNHDA, CDR2 SQIVND, per germline (reference sequence). The CDR3 length is 17 residues. The CDR3 nucleotides are TGTGCCAGCACCGACCGCGGACTAGCGGGAATGACCGGGGAGCTGTTTTTT. Protein product: CASTDRGLAGMTGELFF.

The chain is built from TRBV7-3 and TRBJ2-3; no clear D. Germline values: CDR1 SGHTA, CDR2 FQGTGA. This CDR3 comprises 15 residues. Trimming pared 5 bases from V and 3 bases from J, leaving 15 bases between. CDR3 nucleotide sequence: TGTGCCAGCAGCCTAGGATGGGTACCAACAGATACGCAGTATTTT. Protein product: CASSLGWVPTDTQYF. The whole variable domain, remainder taken from reference TRBV7-3 and TRBJ2-3, is GAGVSQTPSNKVTEKGKYVELRCDPISGHTALYWYRQSLGQGPEFLIYFQGTGAADDSGLPNDRFFAVRPEGSVSTLKIQRTERGDSAVYLCASSLGWVPTDTQYFGPGTRLTVL.

This clone was detected only once. The chain combines TRBV2 with TRBJ2-3; D is perhaps TRBD1 (6 bases). The V end was cut by 1 base, the J end by 3 bases, with 8 bases between. Germline lookup yields CDR1 SNHLY and CDR2 FYNNEI. The CDR3 is 14 amino acids. The CDR3 DNA sequence: TGTGCCAGCAGTGAAGAGGGGGAAACAGATACGCAGTATTTT. The encoded protein is CASSEEGETDTQYF.

The chain joins TRBV5-1 to TRBJ2-5, with 10 bases fitting TRBD2. The CDR3 has 18 residues. V dropped 0 bases and J dropped 0; count of bases not matched to a gene: 8. CDR1 and CDR2 (germline): SGHRS, YFSETQ. This chain's CDR3 is CASSLAATSGVYQETQYF. CDR3 DNA: TGCGCCAGCAGCTTGGCTGCCACTAGCGGGGTATACCAAGAGACCCAGTACTTC.

For the CDR3, the DNA is TGTGCCAGCAGTCGCCGACTAGCGGGGGGGCCGAATGAGCAGTTCTTC. Its translation: CASSRRLAGGPNEQFF. The chain is built from TRBV27 and TRBJ2-1; 14 positions agree with TRBD2. The trim removed 5 bases at V and 7 bases at J, leaving 7 bases unmatched. This CDR3 comprises 16 residues. Germline V gene data show CDR1 as MNHEY and CDR2 as SMNVEV (reference sequence).